The 18 T cell receptor beta chains given below trace back to one sample, sequenced in a study of CD8+CD57+ T cells in acquired aplastic anemia. TCR beta VDJ and CDR3 were profiled, and genomic DNA was the template. TCRdb processed the reads anew with MiXCR; each CDR3 protein has one entry. The table shows over 200,000 distinct CDR3 sequences, with 61% occurring only once. Sequences were obtained from sorted CD4+, CD8+, or CD8+CD57+ T cells (not recorded which) from PBMCs. All receptors derive from a human donor in good health.

This clonotype was picked up many times. The junction departs from the called germline gene at one end, perhaps through a read error. The chain combines TRBV19 with TRBJ1-4; D gene unclear. The CDR3 contains 14 residues. Germline V gives CDR1 LNHDA, CDR2 SQIVND (reference sequence). This chain's CDR3 is CASTIDVVGEKLFF. CDR3 DNA sequence: TGTGCCAGTACTATAGACGTGGTAGGCGAAAAACTGTTTTTT.

This chain links TRBV7-6 with TRBJ2-7; D call uncertain. The germline V and J ends were trimmed by 6 bases and 1 base, with 10 bases remaining between them. The CDR3 sequence is 13 residues long. The V gene's germline CDR1 is SGHVS and CDR2 FNYEAQ. The CDR3 sequence is CASSYTESYEQYF. Written as DNA, the CDR3 is TGTGCCAGCAGTTACACAGAGTCCTACGAGCAGTACTTC. The entire variable domain, with the rest obtained from reference TRBV7-6 and TRBJ2-7, is as follows: GAGVSQSPRYKVTKRGQDVALRCDPISGHVSLYWYRQALGQGPEFLTYFNYEAQQDKSGLPNDRFSAERPEGSISTLTIQRTEQRDSAMYRCASSYTESYEQYFGPGTRLTVT.

The V gene is TRBV20-1, the J gene TRBJ1-5; D is perhaps TRBD1 (5 bases). Germline CDR1 and CDR2: DFQATT and SNEGSKA (reference sequence). V lost 5 bases and J lost 5, with 7 bases in between. The CDR3 sequence is 11 residues long. CDR3 nucleotides: TGCAGTGCTCAGGGAGATCAGCCCCAGCATTTT. It yields the protein CSAQGDQPQHF.

This clonotype was recorded a few times. This sequence joins TRBV7-8 and TRBJ2-5; 8 bases fit TRBD1. Germline V gene sequence: CDR1 SGHVS, CDR2 FQNEAQ. With 0 bases clipped from V and 4 bases from J, the junction kept 4 bases outside the gene matches. The CDR3 spans 15 residues. CDR3 coding DNA: TGTGCCAGCAGCTTAGCCCGGACAGGGAGAGAGACCCAGTACTTC. Protein sequence: CASSLARTGRETQYF. Complete variable domain (other parts from reference TRBV7-8 and TRBJ2-5): GAGVSQSPRYKVAKRGQDVALRCDPISGHVSLFWYQQALGQGPEFLTYFQNEAQLDKSGLPSDRFFAERPEGSVSTLKIQRTQQEDSAVYLCASSLARTGRETQYFGPGTRLLVL.

The chain combines TRBV29-1 with TRBJ2-5; TRBD1 aligns across 7 bases. Trimming at V came to 6 bases and at J to 2 bases, leaving 9 bases not matched to a gene. The CDR3 contains 14 residues. Germline CDR1 and CDR2: SQVTM and ANQGSEA. The CDR3 DNA follows: TGCAGCGTGTCCCTCCCAGGGGGTCAAGAGACCCAGTACTTC. Its protein is CSVSLPGGQETQYF.

V usage is TRBV9 and J usage is TRBJ1-1; D uncertain. CDR1 and CDR2 (germline): SGDLS, YYNGEE. The CDR3 has 16 amino acids. Trimming stripped 0 bases from V and 2 bases from J, with 14 bases between. This chain's CDR3 is CASSVDWRQRNTEAFF. The CDR3 DNA reads TGTGCCAGCAGCGTAGACTGGCGGCAGAGAAACACTGAAGCTTTCTTT.

In its sample, this clonotype was seen many times. CDR3 sequence (DNA): TGTGCCAGTAGTATTAGTGGGGGGACCTACAATGAGCAGTTCTTC. Amino acids: CASSISGGTYNEQFF. The V gene is TRBV19, the J gene TRBJ2-1, with a weak D call TRBD2 (6 bases). V was clipped by 3 bases and J by 2 bases, with 11 bases between them. Per the germline V gene, CDR1 is LNHDA and CDR2 is SQIVND (reference sequence). The CDR3 contains 15 residues.

This clonotype turned up a few times. The V gene is TRBV28, the J gene TRBJ2-7, with D unresolved. This CDR3 has 10 residues. Germline lookup yields CDR1 MDHEN and CDR2 SYDVKM. V lost 5 bases to trimming and J lost 7 bases, with 6 bases between them. As DNA, the CDR3 is TGTGCCAGCAGTATAAAAGAGCAGTACTTC. This translates into CASSIKEQYF.

The CDR3 nucleotides read TGCAGCGTTGACAGGGGTGGGGAGACCCAGTACTTC. Protein product: CSVDRGGETQYF. This chain uses TRBV29-1 with TRBJ2-5; possible D gene TRBD1, 6 bases. Trimming took off 3 bases at V and 5 bases at J, with 10 bases between the two ends. The CDR3 consists of 12 residues. Germline CDR1 reads SQVTM; CDR2 reads ANQGSEA.

This clonotype was seen many times. V gene TRBV11-2 combines with J gene TRBJ1-2; no reliable D call. The CDR3 runs 15 residues. V was pared by 0 bases and J by 2 bases, with 10 bases between. The germline V gene encodes CDR1 SGHAT and CDR2 FQNNGV. The CDR3 DNA follows: TGTGCCAGCAGCTTAGAGGTGACATCGAACTATGGCTACACCTTC. Translating it yields CASSLEVTSNYGYTF.

The V gene is TRBV20-1, the J gene TRBJ1-1, with D possibly matching TRBD1 (6 bases). CDR1 and CDR2 (germline): DFQATT, SNEGSKA (reference sequence). Trimming removed 3 bases from V and 1 base from J, with 15 bases in between. This CDR3 region has 15 residues. The CDR3 loop is CSARDFEGGNTEAFF. The CDR3 region has the DNA TGCAGTGCTAGGGACTTCGAGGGGGGGAACACTGAAGCTTTCTTT.

The genes are TRBV6-2 or TRBV6-3 and TRBJ2-5; D remains ambiguous. The CDR3 is made up of 13 amino acids. Germline CDR1 and CDR2: MNHEY and SVGEGT. V gave up 2 bases and J gave up 2 bases, with 6 bases separating them. As DNA, the CDR3 is TGTGCCAGCAGTTACGTCTCACAAGAGACCCAGTACTTC. Protein: CASSYVSQETQYF.

The rearrangement uses TRBV25-1 and TRBJ2-4, with TRBD1 identical over 11 bases. This CDR3 has 15 amino acids. The V gene end was trimmed by 7 bases and the J gene end by 2 bases; junction bases not matched to a gene: 4. In germline, CDR1 is MGHDK, CDR2 SYGVNS. The CDR3 DNA follows: TGTGCCAGCATCCGGACAGGGGGCACCAAAAACATTCAGTACTTC. Translating gives CASIRTGGTKNIQYF.

This chain links TRBV20-1 with TRBJ1-2, with D possibly TRBD1 on 5 matching bases. Germline CDR1 DFQATT, CDR2 SNEGSKA (reference sequence). The CDR3 is 12 residues long. The germline V and J ends were trimmed by 3 bases and 5 bases, with 10 bases remaining between them. The CDR3 DNA sequence: TGCAGTGCTAGTTATAGGGGATATGGCTACACCTTC. This translates into CSASYRGYGYTF.

The chain carries TRBV5-8 and TRBJ1-2; 7 nucleotides align to TRBD1. The V and J ends lost 4 bases and 4 bases, in that order; junction bases with no gene match: 4. The germline CDR1 and CDR2 sequences are SGHTS and YDEGEE. There are 13 residues in the CDR3. CDR3 DNA: TGTGCCAGCAGCATACAGGGGTTCTATGGCTACACCTTC. Its protein is CASSIQGFYGYTF.

This clonotype was counted many times. The chain links TRBV7-6 to TRBJ2-1, with D perhaps matching TRBD2 (6 bases). The V end was cut by 2 bases, the J end by 6 bases, with 14 bases between. The CDR3 is 15 amino acids. Germline V lookup: CDR1 SGHVS, CDR2 FNYEAQ. This chain's CDR3 is CASSLTLAWGNEQFF. The DNA of the CDR3 is TGTGCCAGCAGCTTAACACTAGCTTGGGGCAATGAGCAGTTCTTC.

This clonotype occurred once. The chain is built from TRBV7-2 and TRBJ2-7; D is perhaps TRBD1 or TRBD2 (5 bases each). Germline V gives CDR1 SGHTA, CDR2 FQGNSA. Trimming removed 8 bases at V and 7 bases at J, with 24 bases between. The CDR3 spans 15 residues. CDR3 DNA sequence: TGTGCCAGCTCACCCCCCGGGACCGCTATCGGGGAGCAGTACTTC. Protein sequence: CASSPPGTAIGEQYF.

The rearrangement links TRBV2 to TRBJ1-6, with 9 bases identical to TRBD1. CDR1 is SNHLY, CDR2 FYNNEI, per germline. This CDR3 has 15 residues. The junction had 4 bases not matched to a gene; V was cut back by 4 bases and J by 6 bases. CDR3 region: CASSGGTGTNSPLHF. The CDR3 DNA reads as TGTGCCAGCAGTGGCGGGACAGGGACTAATTCACCCCTCCACTTT.